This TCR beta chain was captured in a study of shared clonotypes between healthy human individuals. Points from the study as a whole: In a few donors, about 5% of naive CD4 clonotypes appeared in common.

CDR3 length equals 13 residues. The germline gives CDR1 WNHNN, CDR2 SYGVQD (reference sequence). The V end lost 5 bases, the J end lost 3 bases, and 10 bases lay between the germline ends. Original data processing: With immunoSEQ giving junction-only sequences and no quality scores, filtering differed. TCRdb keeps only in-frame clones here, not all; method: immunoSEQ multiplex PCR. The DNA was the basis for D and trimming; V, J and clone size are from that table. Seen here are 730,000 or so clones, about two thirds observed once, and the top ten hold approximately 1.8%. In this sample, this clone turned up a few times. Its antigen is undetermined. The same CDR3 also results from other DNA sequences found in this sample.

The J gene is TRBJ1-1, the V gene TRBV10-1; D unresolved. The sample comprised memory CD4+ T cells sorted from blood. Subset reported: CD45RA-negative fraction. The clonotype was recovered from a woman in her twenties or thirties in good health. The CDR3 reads CASSKNRDTEAFF. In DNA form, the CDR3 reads TGCGCCAGCAGTAAGAACAGAGACACTGAAGCTTTCTTT.